Listed below are T cell receptor beta chains from one sample, sequenced in a study of regulatory T cells in long-lasting Graves disease. TCRdb fed the multiplex PCR reads into MiXCR, producing one record per CDR3 protein. Of a few hundred thousand distinct CDR3 sequences in the sample, roughly 10% were seen once. These data also featured in a second study, about T cells in Graves' hyperthyroidism and ophthalmopathy.

Sequenced here: peripheral blood mononuclear cells (PBMCs), sampled at new diagnosis, from a patient treated with antithyroid drugs. The receptor set was obtained from a woman aged 18-35 years with Graves disease. Both conserved end residues are part of each CDR3. D genes are given only for firm matches. Rows give clone size only sometimes, using once, few, many, or a class for an expanded clone.

V: TRBV6-5; J: TRBJ1-6; size: few; D: -; CDR3: CASSYHLPGRNSPLHF; DNA: TGTGCCAGCAGTTACCACCTCCCTGGGAGGAATTCACCCCTCCACTTT
V: TRBV20-1; J: TRBJ1-1; size: many; D: -; CDR3: CSAKRQKGRTEAFF; DNA: TGCAGTGCTAAACGACAGAAGGGCCGGACTGAAGCTTTCTTT
V: TRBV12-3/TRBV12-4; J: TRBJ1-3; size: -; D: TRBD1; CDR3: CASAHRGRNTIYF; DNA: TGTGCCAGCGCCCACAGGGGCAGAAACACCATATATTTT
V: TRBV6-5; J: TRBJ2-5; size: few; D: -; CDR3: CASSYAGAQETQYF; DNA: TGTGCCAGCAGTTACGCAGGCGCGCAAGAGACCCAGTACTTC
V: TRBV27; J: TRBJ1-1; size: many; D: -; CDR3: CASSFREGFTEAFF; DNA: TGTGCCAGCAGTTTTAGGGAGGGCTTCACTGAAGCTTTCTTT
V: TRBV7-3; J: TRBJ2-5; size: many; D: -; CDR3: CASSHHREETQYF; DNA: TGTGCCAGCAGCCACCACCGGGAAGAGACCCAGTACTTC
V: TRBV20-1; J: TRBJ1-4; size: -; D: -; CDR3: CSAREMTVNEKLFF; DNA: TGCAGTGCTAGAGAAATGACAGTTAATGAAAAACTGTTTTTT
V: TRBV2; J: TRBJ2-1; size: many; D: -; CDR3: CASSGETNEQFF; DNA: TGTGCCAGCAGTGGGGAGACCAATGAGCAGTTCTTC
V: TRBV7-3; J: TRBJ2-2; size: many; D: TRBD2; CDR3: CASSLRSSGGSNTGELFF; DNA: TGTGCCAGCAGCTTACGGTCTAGCGGGGGATCGAACACCGGGGAGCTGTTTTTT
V: TRBV9; J: TRBJ1-2; size: -; D: TRBD1; CDR3: CASSVGVRDREPHYGYTF; DNA: TGTGCCAGCAGCGTAGGGGTCCGAGACAGGGAACCCCACTATGGCTACACCTTC
V: TRBV18; J: TRBJ1-1; size: many; D: -; CDR3: CASSPRAGDEAFF; DNA: TGTGCCAGCTCACCTCGAGCGGGGGATGAAGCTTTCTTT
V: TRBV3-1; J: TRBJ2-1; size: many; D: TRBD2; CDR3: CASSPLTSESYNEQFF; DNA: TGTGCCAGCAGCCCCCTTACTAGCGAGAGCTACAATGAGCAGTTCTTC
V: TRBV28; J: TRBJ2-1; size: many; D: TRBD1; CDR3: CASSFRDRGRNEQFF; DNA: TGTGCCAGCAGTTTCCGGGACAGGGGGCGGAATGAGCAGTTCTTC
V: TRBV6-1; J: TRBJ1-1; size: many; D: TRBD1; CDR3: CASSSPGQRMNTEAFF; DNA: TGTGCCAGCAGCTCACCGGGACAGCGAATGAACACTGAAGCTTTCTTT
V: TRBV11-2; J: TRBJ1-3; size: few; D: TRBD1; CDR3: CASSSRGISGNTIYF; DNA: TGTGCCAGCAGCTCCAGGGGGATCTCTGGAAACACCATATATTTT
V: TRBV20-1; J: TRBJ1-1; size: few; D: TRBD1; CDR3: CSAQTRDRGHDTEAFF; DNA: TGCAGTGCTCAGACCCGGGACAGGGGCCACGACACTGAAGCTTTCTTT
V: TRBV19; J: TRBJ2-3; size: many; D: -; CDR3: CASSLWTNGDSDTQYF; DNA: TGTGCCAGTAGTCTCTGGACCAATGGCGATTCGGATACGCAGTATTTT
V: TRBV7-2; J: TRBJ2-3; size: -; D: TRBD2; CDR3: CASSSRGVEPDTQYF; DNA: TGTGCCAGCAGCTCGCGGGGGGTTGAACCAGATACGCAGTATTTT
V: TRBV5-5; J: TRBJ2-7; size: many; D: TRBD2; CDR3: CASSLRGGSVYEQYF; DNA: TGTGCCAGCAGCTTGCGTGGCGGGAGTGTGTACGAGCAGTACTTC
V: TRBV5-1; J: TRBJ1-1; size: many; D: -; CDR3: CASRPGHGGLVTEAFF; DNA: TGCGCCAGCAGACCGGGACACGGGGGGTTGGTGACTGAAGCTTTCTTT
V: TRBV18; J: TRBJ2-1; size: -; D: -; CDR3: CASSPLSQGWTYNEQFF; DNA: TGTGCCAGCTCACCTTTATCACAGGGTTGGACCTACAATGAGCAGTTCTTC
V: TRBV25-1; J: TRBJ1-1; size: -; D: -; CDR3: CASSEGGSATEAFF; DNA: TGTGCCAGCAGTGAAGGGGGAAGTGCCACTGAAGCTTTCTTT
V: TRBV28; J: TRBJ1-5; size: -; D: TRBD1; CDR3: CASSPGQGGPIPQHF; DNA: TGTGCCAGCAGTCCGGGCCAGGGGGGTCCTATACCCCAGCATTTT
V: TRBV7-2; J: TRBJ1-1; size: many; D: -; CDR3: CASSSPRNTEAFF; DNA: TGTGCCAGCAGCTCACCTCGGAACACTGAAGCTTTCTTT
V: TRBV12-3/TRBV12-4; J: TRBJ2-3; size: many; D: -; CDR3: CASSDTAGTDTQYF; DNA: TGTGCCAGCAGTGATACCGCGGGCACAGATACGCAGTATTTT
V: TRBV14; J: TRBJ2-5; size: many; D: -; CDR3: CASSQRAGKASERVIAPIQETQYF; DNA: TGTGCCAGCAGCCAAAGGGCTGGGAAAGCCTCGGAGCGGGTCATTGCCCCGATACAAGAGACCCAGTACTTC
V: TRBV6-5; J: TRBJ2-1; size: many; D: -; CDR3: CASSYPGTRNEQFF; DNA: TGTGCCAGCAGTTACCCCGGGACTCGCAATGAGCAGTTCTTC